The rows below give T cell receptor beta chains drawn from one sample of a study of cytomegalovirus exposure and HLA in healthy donors. Sequencing used immunoSEQ multiplex PCR; TCRdb keeps in-frame clones, though not all of them. There are about 160,000 clones in the sample, with 1% to 1.5% held by the top ten. The sample taken for sequencing was PBMCs. These receptors originate from a woman in her fifties or sixties in good health and CMV-seronegative. Each CDR3 is given with its conserved first and last residue.

j_call v_call cdr3_aa
TRBJ2-5 TRBV6-5 CASSYIRGTKQYF
TRBJ1-4 TRBV27 CASGYDSSNEKLFF
TRBJ1-1 TRBV4-1 CASRRDTEAFF
TRBJ2-1 TRBV18 CASSQGLTSGGIYNEQFF
TRBJ1-2 TRBV6-6 CASSYSHRGYLSGYTF
. TRBV5-1 CASSLPETSSYEQYF
TRBJ2-3 TRBV5-6 CASSSSKIRKGGTDTQYF
TRBJ2-5 TRBV5-5 CASSFSYSGGAETQYF
TRBJ1-1 TRBV4-1 CASSQEGTRNTEAFF
TRBJ2-1 TRBV18 CASSPPGQGYNEQFF
TRBJ2-7 TRBV7-9 CASSLRPPEAETYEQYF
TRBJ1-1 TRBV7-6 CASSPVPGQMNTEAFF
TRBJ2-3 TRBV7-2 CASSLLAGEDTQYF
TRBJ1-3 TRBV7-9 CASSSRESDSSSGNTIYF
TRBJ1-3 TRBV5-4 CASSLSGGLNTIYF
TRBJ2-2 TRBV7-3 CASMRGPLEGGGELFF